Below, 27 T cell receptor beta chains from the same sample are listed, as sequenced in a study of shared clonotypes between healthy human individuals. CD8 cells classed as naive were CD45RO-negative and positively selected for CCR7, excluding terminally differentiated effector memory CD45RA+ cells. Profiled with immunoSEQ multiplex PCR; TCRdb holds only in-frame clones, not every one. This table has roughly 590,000 clones, 95% to 96% appearing once. The source material was naive CD8+ T cells sorted from blood. The receptors here all came from a woman aged 25 to 39 in good health.

CDR3 in amino acids: CASSFPPQGNNEQFF. The CDR3 nucleotides are TGTGCCAGTAGTTTTCCCCCCCAGGGCAACAATGAGCAGTTCTTC. This sequence joins TRBV19 and TRBJ2-1, with a tentative D call TRBD1 (5 bases). Germline V gene lookup returns CDR1 LNHDA and CDR2 SQIVND (reference sequence). Between the trimmed V and J ends, which lost 5 bases and 5 bases, there was a span of 16 bases. CDR3 length equals 15 residues.

The chain recombines TRBV9 with TRBJ2-1; tentative D call: TRBD2 (5 bases). This CDR3 spans 17 amino acids. The V end was cut by 4 bases, the J end by 0 bases, with 17 bases between. Germline V gene sequence: CDR1 SGDLS, CDR2 YYNGEE. CDR3 DNA sequence: TGTGCCAGCAGCCCTCGATTAGCGTACAGCTCCTACAATGAGCAGTTCTTC. This gives the protein CASSPRLAYSSYNEQFF.

V usage is TRBV28 and J usage is TRBJ2-1; 10 bases align to TRBD2. In germline, CDR1 is MDHEN, CDR2 SYDVKM. V gave up 6 bases and J gave up 8 bases; unmatched junction bases: 7. The CDR3 runs to 14 residues. The CDR3 spells CASRGGTSDDEQFF. For the CDR3, the DNA is TGTGCCAGCAGAGGCGGGACTAGCGACGATGAGCAGTTCTTC.

The genes are TRBV29-1 and TRBJ2-7; D is tentatively TRBD1 or TRBD2 (5 bases each). The CDR3 is made up of 15 amino acids. CDR1 and CDR2 from the germline V gene are SQVTM and ANQGSEA. Trimming shortened V by 4 bases and J by 0 bases, and 16 bases separated the two germline ends. The CDR3, as DNA: TGCAGCGTTGCGTCGGGACGGAGAAGCTCCTACGAGCAGTACTTC. It is translated as CSVASGRRSSYEQYF.

V gene TRBV28 combines with J gene TRBJ2-1; 7 nucleotides align to TRBD1. Germline V gene data show CDR1 as MDHEN and CDR2 as SYDVKM. This CDR3 region has 14 residues. V lost 5 bases to trimming and J lost 4 bases; unmatched junction nucleotides: 5. The DNA of the CDR3 is TGTGCCAGCAGTGCCCGACAGGGTTACAATGAGCAGTTCTTC. It translates to CASSARQGYNEQFF.

To note about this clone: The sample has other DNA sequences that encode this CDR3 too. The V call is TRBV29-1, the J call TRBJ2-3, with a possible D match to TRBD1 (6 bases). V was cut by 5 bases and J by 1 base, with 10 bases left in between. The CDR3 is 13 residues long. Germline V gene lookup returns CDR1 SQVTM and CDR2 ANQGSEA. The CDR3 nucleotides are TGCAGCGTTTTGGCAGGGGGCACAGATACGCAGTATTTT. Protein sequence: CSVLAGGTDTQYF.

This clone was observed a handful of times. This chain links TRBV9 with TRBJ1-1; TRBD1 might be the D (5 bases). Looked up from germline, CDR1 is SGDLS and CDR2 is YYNGEE. V was pared by 0 bases and J by 6 bases, with 9 bases between. The CDR3 is 13 residues long. CDR3 residues: CASSVETVSEAFF. DNA of the CDR3: TGTGCCAGCAGCGTAGAGACAGTCTCTGAAGCTTTCTTT.

The chain carries TRBV5-4 and TRBJ2-2, with no clear D. There are 13 residues in the CDR3. Germline V gene data show CDR1 as SGHNT and CDR2 as YYREEE (reference sequence). The V and J ends lost 4 bases and 7 bases respectively, with 11 bases between them. For the CDR3, the DNA is TGTGCCAGCAGCCAGGACCTCGGCGGGGAGCTGTTTTTT. Translation gives CASSQDLGGELFF.

This sequence joins TRBV6-5 and TRBJ2-1; TRBD1 is a possible D gene (6 bases). V gave up 2 bases and J gave up 8 bases, with 19 bases separating them. The length of the CDR3 is 16 residues. CDR1 is MNHEY, CDR2 SVGAGI, per germline. The DNA for the CDR3 is TGTGCCAGCAGTTACCAACAGGGAGCGGACCTCGATGAGCAGTTCTTC. Its protein is CASSYQQGADLDEQFF.

With regard to this clone: Relative to the germline gene, one junction end is altered; a read error may explain this. This sequence joins TRBV5-1 and TRBJ2-5; either TRBD1 or TRBD2 may fit D (5 bases each). Germline CDR1 reads SGHRS; CDR2 reads YFSETQ. CDR3 length: 15 residues. Written as DNA, the CDR3 is TGCGCCAGCTGCTTGGGGGTGGCAGGCCGGGAGACCCAGTACTTC. It yields the protein CASCLGVAGRETQYF.

The V and J genes are TRBV19 and TRBJ1-2; D unclear. Trimming left V 7 bases short and J 5 bases short, with 23 bases between. The CDR3 loop spans 16 amino acids. The germline gives CDR1 LNHDA, CDR2 SQIVND (reference sequence). The CDR3 reads CASNGQFGVSWYGYTF. The CDR3 DNA is TGTGCCAGTAATGGGCAGTTCGGAGTCTCCTGGTATGGCTACACCTTC. Full variable domain (remainder filled in from reference TRBV19 and TRBJ1-2): DGGITQSPKYLFRKEGQNVTLSCEQNLNHDAMYWYRQDPGQGLRLIYYSQIVNDFQKGDIAEGYSVSREKKESFPLTVTSAQKNPTAFYLCASNGQFGVSWYGYTFGSGTRLTVV.

V is TRBV4-2 and J is TRBJ2-1; D ambiguous. Germline CDR1 reads LGHNA; CDR2 reads YNFKEQ. The CDR3 contains 15 residues. Trimming left V 0 bases short and J 4 bases short, with 10 bases between. The CDR3 DNA sequence: TGTGCCAGCAGCCAAGATCTTAGACTTTACAATGAGCAGTTCTTC. Encoded protein: CASSQDLRLYNEQFF.

V is TRBV13 and J is TRBJ2-3, with 8 bases aligning to TRBD1. This CDR3 is 14 amino acids long. The trim removed 7 bases at V and 4 bases at J, leaving 7 bases unmatched. Germline V gene lookup returns CDR1 PRHDT and CDR2 FYEKMQ (reference sequence). The CDR3 bases are TGTGCCAGCACCCTGACAGGGGCCGCAGATACGCAGTATTTT. This encodes CASTLTGAADTQYF.

J is TRBJ2-1 and V is TRBV7-2; D might be TRBD1 (6 bases). Germline V gene sequence: CDR1 SGHTA, CDR2 FQGNSA. The CDR3 covers 16 residues. V lost 1 base and J lost 2, with 12 bases in between. The CDR3 DNA sequence: TGTGCCAGCAGCTTAGATTCAGGACAGCCCTACAATGAGCAGTTCTTC. Its protein is CASSLDSGQPYNEQFF.

As to this clone: The identical CDR3 is also encoded by other nucleotide sequences in the sample. CDR3 sequence reads: CASSLGTPYEQYF. In DNA form, the CDR3 reads TGTGCCAGCAGCCTCGGGACACCATACGAGCAGTACTTC. This chain connects TRBV5-6 to TRBJ2-7, with TRBD1 as a possible D gene (6 bases). Germline-derived CDR1 and CDR2 are SGHDT and YYEEEE. The CDR3 length is 13 residues. V was cut by 4 bases and J by 4 bases, with 12 bases left in between.

This CDR3 reads CASSWRPGGAVGTEAFF. The DNA of the CDR3 is TGTGCCAGCAGTTGGCGCCCCGGTGGAGCGGTTGGAACTGAAGCTTTCTTT. The chain uses TRBV28 and TRBJ1-1; no reliable D call. V was pared by 4 bases and J by 5 bases, with 23 bases between. Germline V gene sequence: CDR1 MDHEN, CDR2 SYDVKM. The CDR3 covers 17 residues.

The rearrangement uses TRBV11-2 and TRBJ2-7; D not resolved. Trimming took 5 bases from V and 4 from J, leaving 6 bases between them. This CDR3 spans 11 amino acids. Germline V gene lookup returns CDR1 SGHAT and CDR2 FQNNGV. DNA for the CDR3: TGTGCCAGCAGCGAGGTATACGAGCAGTACTTC. Amino acid sequence: CASSEVYEQYF.

The chain carries TRBV19 and TRBJ2-3; 8 bases line up with TRBD2. Germline values: CDR1 LNHDA, CDR2 SQIVND (reference sequence). Unmatched junction bases numbered 2, after V lost 4 bases and J lost 5 bases. This CDR3 contains 13 residues. The CDR3 region is CASSTLAGDTQYF. The CDR3 DNA follows: TGTGCCAGTAGTACGCTAGCGGGAGATACGCAGTATTTT.

V gene TRBV27 combines with J gene TRBJ2-7, with TRBD1 matching 10 bases. Germline CDR1 MNHEY, CDR2 SMNVEV (reference sequence). V shed 5 bases, J shed 2 bases, and the junction held 21 bases outside the gene matches. This CDR3 is 20 amino acids long. The CDR3, as DNA: TGTGCCAGCAGTCCCTACGCGACAGGGGGCACCAGGACGACACCCTACGAGCAGTACTTC. Protein product: CASSPYATGGTRTTPYEQYF.

The rearrangement uses TRBV28 and TRBJ1-1; 7 nucleotides line up with TRBD1. This CDR3 comprises 15 residues. The V gene's germline CDR1 is MDHEN and CDR2 SYDVKM. The V segment lost 3 bases and the J segment 11 bases; nucleotides outside the gene matches: 15. CDR3 protein: CASSLSSQGWEEAFF. The CDR3, as DNA: TGTGCCAGCAGTTTGTCTTCACAGGGGTGGGAGGAGGCTTTCTTT.

The chain joins TRBV7-9 to TRBJ2-7, with TRBD2 as a possible D gene (7 bases). V lost 4 bases to trimming and J lost 7 bases, with 29 bases between them. This CDR3 spans 18 amino acids. Germline loops: CDR1 SEHNR, CDR2 FQNEAQ (reference sequence). CDR3 nucleotide sequence: TGTGCCAGCAGCTCGACACAGGGAGGGTCCCCCCACTCGGGTGAGCAGTACTTC. Amino acids: CASSSTQGGSPHSGEQYF.

This clone was observed a handful of times. The chain uses TRBV27 and TRBJ1-2; tentative D call: TRBD1 (5 bases). The CDR3 is 14 amino acids. The germline V gene has CDR1 MNHEY and CDR2 SMNVEV (reference sequence). Trimming left V 6 bases short and J 2 bases short, with 13 bases between. The CDR3 region is CASSSIGGNYGYTF. CDR3 sequence (DNA): TGTGCCAGCAGCTCTATCGGGGGAAACTATGGCTACACCTTC.

This chain connects TRBV5-8 to TRBJ2-7, with TRBD1 as a possible D gene (6 bases). This CDR3 comprises 14 residues. Germline V CDR1 and CDR2: SGHTS, YDEGEE. V dropped 7 bases and J dropped 1 base, with 15 bases sitting between them. The CDR3 reads CASERRDKSYEQYF. The CDR3 DNA is TGTGCCAGCGAGAGACGGGACAAATCCTACGAGCAGTACTTC.

The V call is TRBV29-1, the J call TRBJ2-7, with 12 nucleotides matching TRBD2. The CDR3 loop spans 18 amino acids. Germline V gives CDR1 SQVTM, CDR2 ANQGSEA. V lost 4 bases to trimming and J lost 3 bases; unmatched junction nucleotides: 16. CDR3 loop: CSVGGGGLAGQLSYEQYF. CDR3 nucleotides: TGCAGCGTTGGGGGGGGCGGACTAGCGGGACAACTCAGCTACGAGCAGTACTTC.

This clone was recorded only once. The V and J genes are TRBV29-1 and TRBJ2-1; TRBD2 aligns across 7 bases. The CDR3 loop spans 16 amino acids. Germline values: CDR1 SQVTM, CDR2 ANQGSEA. V lost 0 bases, J lost 5 bases, and 10 bases stayed unmatched. CDR3 in amino acids: CSVEDLYERGNNEQFF. The CDR3 region has the DNA TGCAGCGTTGAAGATCTCTATGAGCGGGGTAACAATGAGCAGTTCTTC.

J is TRBJ1-4 and V is TRBV13, with D possibly TRBD1 on 5 matching bases. V was shortened by 4 bases and J by 4 bases, with 16 bases between the two germline ends. The CDR3 has 16 amino acids. In germline, CDR1 is PRHDT, CDR2 FYEKMQ (reference sequence). CDR3 nucleotides: TGTGCCAGCAGCTCAGGAGGGACCGAATATAATGAAAAACTGTTTTTT. As protein: CASSSGGTEYNEKLFF.

This clone was recorded once. The chain uses TRBV15 and TRBJ2-3, with TRBD2 identical over 7 bases. This CDR3 has 16 residues. The germline CDR1 and CDR2 sequences are LNHNV and YYDKDF (reference sequence). J was trimmed by 4 bases and V by 0 bases; bases with no gene match: 7. The CDR3 sequence: CATSRDLGGTADTQYF. CDR3 DNA sequence: TGTGCCACCAGCAGAGATTTGGGGGGGACCGCAGATACGCAGTATTTT.